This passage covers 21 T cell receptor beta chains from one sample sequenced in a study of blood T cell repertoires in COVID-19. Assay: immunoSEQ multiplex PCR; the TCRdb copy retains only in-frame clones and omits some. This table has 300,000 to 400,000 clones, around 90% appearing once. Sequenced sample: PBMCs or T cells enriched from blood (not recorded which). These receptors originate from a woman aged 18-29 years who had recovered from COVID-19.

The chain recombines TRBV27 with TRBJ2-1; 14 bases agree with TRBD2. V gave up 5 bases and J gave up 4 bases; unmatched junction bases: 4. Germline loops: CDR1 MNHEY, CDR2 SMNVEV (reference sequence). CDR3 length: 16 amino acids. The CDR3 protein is CASSPGTSGGYNEQFF. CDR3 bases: TGTGCCAGCAGTCCGGGGACTAGCGGGGGATACAATGAGCAGTTCTTC.

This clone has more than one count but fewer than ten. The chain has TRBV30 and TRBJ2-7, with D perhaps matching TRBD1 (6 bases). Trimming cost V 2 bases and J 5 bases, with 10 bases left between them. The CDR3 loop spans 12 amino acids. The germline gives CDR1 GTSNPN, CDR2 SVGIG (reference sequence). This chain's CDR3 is CAWSQQGDEQYF. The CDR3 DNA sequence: TGTGCCTGGAGTCAACAGGGAGACGAGCAGTACTTC.

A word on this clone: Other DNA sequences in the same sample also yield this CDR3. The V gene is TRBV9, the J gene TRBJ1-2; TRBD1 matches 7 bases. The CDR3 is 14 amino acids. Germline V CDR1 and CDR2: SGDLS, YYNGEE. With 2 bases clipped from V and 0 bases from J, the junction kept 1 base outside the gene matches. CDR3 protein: CASSVDRANYGYTF. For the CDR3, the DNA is TGTGCCAGCAGCGTTGACAGGGCTAACTATGGCTACACCTTC.

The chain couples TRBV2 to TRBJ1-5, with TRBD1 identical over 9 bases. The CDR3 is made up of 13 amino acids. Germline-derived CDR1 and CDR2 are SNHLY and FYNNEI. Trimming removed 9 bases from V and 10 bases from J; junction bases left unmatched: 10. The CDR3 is CASGQGPQGPQHF. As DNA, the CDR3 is TGTGCCAGTGGACAGGGGCCCCAGGGACCCCAGCATTTT.

The CDR3: CASSLGQGLYQPQHF. In DNA, the CDR3 is TGTGCCAGCAGCCTGGGACAGGGGCTCTATCAGCCCCAGCATTTT. This chain connects TRBV5-6 to TRBJ1-5; 10 nucleotides agree with TRBD1. The CDR3 spans 15 residues. CDR1 and CDR2 from the germline V gene are SGHDT and YYEEEE. V shed 4 bases and J 5 bases; nucleotides not matched to a gene: 6. The full variable domain, its missing parts supplied by reference TRBV5-6 and TRBJ1-5, is DAGVTQSPTHLIKTRGQQVTLRCSPKSGHDTVSWYQQALGQGPQFIFQYYEEEERQRGNFPDRFSGHQFPNYSSELNVNALLLGDSALYLCASSLGQGLYQPQHFGDGTRLSIL.

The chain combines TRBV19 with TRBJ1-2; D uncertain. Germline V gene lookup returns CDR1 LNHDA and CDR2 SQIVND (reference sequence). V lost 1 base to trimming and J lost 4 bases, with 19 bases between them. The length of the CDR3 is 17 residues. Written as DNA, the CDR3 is TGTGCCAGTAGTATAGTTGGCGCAGGCTTGGGGAGCTATGGCTACACCTTC. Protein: CASSIVGAGLGSYGYTF.

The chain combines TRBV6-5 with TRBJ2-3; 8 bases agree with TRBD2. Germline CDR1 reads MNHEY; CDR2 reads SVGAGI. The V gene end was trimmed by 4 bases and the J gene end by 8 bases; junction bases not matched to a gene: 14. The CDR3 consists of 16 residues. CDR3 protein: CASSFASGGPQGTQYF. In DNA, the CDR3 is TGTGCCAGCAGTTTCGCGAGCGGGGGACCCCAAGGTACGCAGTATTTT.

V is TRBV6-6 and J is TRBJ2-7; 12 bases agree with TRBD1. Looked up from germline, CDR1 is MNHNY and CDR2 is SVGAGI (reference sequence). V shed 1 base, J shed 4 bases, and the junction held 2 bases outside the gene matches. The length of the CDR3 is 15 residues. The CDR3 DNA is TGTGCCAGCAGTTACTGGGACAGGGGGCAATACGAGCAGTACTTC. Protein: CASSYWDRGQYEQYF.

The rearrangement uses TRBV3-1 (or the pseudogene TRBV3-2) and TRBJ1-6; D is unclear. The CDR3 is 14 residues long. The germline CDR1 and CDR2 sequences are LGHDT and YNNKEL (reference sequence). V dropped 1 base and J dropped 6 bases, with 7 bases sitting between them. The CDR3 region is CASSQVSPNSPLHF. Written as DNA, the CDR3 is TGTGCCAGCAGCCAAGTATCTCCTAATTCACCCCTCCACTTT.

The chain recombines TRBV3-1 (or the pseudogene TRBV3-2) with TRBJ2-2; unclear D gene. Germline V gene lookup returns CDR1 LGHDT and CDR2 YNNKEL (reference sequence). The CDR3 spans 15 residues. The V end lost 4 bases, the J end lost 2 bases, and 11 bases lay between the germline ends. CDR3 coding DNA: TGTGCCAGCAGCCCGCCGGTTCTTAACACCGGGGAGCTGTTTTTT. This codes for CASSPPVLNTGELFF.

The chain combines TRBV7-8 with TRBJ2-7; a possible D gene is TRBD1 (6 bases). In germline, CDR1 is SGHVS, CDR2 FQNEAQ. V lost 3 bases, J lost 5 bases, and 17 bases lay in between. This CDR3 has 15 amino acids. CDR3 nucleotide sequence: TGTGCCAGCAGCTTTTTAACAGGGATAATGAACGAGCAGTACTTC. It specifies CASSFLTGIMNEQYF.

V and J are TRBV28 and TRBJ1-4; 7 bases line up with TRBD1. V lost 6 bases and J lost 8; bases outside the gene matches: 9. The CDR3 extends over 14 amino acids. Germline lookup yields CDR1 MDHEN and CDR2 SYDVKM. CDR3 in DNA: TGTGCCAGCAGAACGACAGGGAAGTACGAAAAACTGTTTTTT. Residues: CASRTTGKYEKLFF.

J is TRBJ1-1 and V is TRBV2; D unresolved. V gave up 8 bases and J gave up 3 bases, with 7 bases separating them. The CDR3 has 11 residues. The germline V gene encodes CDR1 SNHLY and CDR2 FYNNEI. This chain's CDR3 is CASEDYTEAFF. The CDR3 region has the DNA TGTGCCAGCGAAGACTACACTGAAGCTTTCTTT.

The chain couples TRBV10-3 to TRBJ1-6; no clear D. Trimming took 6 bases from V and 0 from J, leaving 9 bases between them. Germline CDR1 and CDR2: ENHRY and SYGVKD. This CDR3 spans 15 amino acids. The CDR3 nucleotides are TGTGCCATCAGGGACTTGAGCTCCTATAATTCACCCCTCCACTTT. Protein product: CAIRDLSSYNSPLHF.

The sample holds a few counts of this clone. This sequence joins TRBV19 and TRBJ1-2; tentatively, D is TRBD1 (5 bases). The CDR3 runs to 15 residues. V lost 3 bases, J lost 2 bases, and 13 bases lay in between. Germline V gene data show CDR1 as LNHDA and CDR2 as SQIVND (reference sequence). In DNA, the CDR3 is TGTGCCAGTAGTATGGAAGGCGGGGCAAACTATGGCTACACCTTC. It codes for CASSMEGGANYGYTF.

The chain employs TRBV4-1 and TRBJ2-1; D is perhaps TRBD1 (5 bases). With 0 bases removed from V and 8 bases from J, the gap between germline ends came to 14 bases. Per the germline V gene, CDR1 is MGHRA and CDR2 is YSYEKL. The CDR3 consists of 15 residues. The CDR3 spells CASSQDRVGADEQFF. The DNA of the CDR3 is TGCGCCAGCAGCCAAGATAGGGTAGGGGCCGATGAGCAGTTCTTC.

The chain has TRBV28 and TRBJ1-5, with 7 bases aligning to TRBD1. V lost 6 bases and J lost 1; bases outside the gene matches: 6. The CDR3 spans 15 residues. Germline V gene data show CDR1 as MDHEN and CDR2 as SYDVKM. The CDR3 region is CASSRGTASNQPQHF. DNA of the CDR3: TGTGCCAGCAGCCGGGGGACAGCAAGCAATCAGCCCCAGCATTTT.

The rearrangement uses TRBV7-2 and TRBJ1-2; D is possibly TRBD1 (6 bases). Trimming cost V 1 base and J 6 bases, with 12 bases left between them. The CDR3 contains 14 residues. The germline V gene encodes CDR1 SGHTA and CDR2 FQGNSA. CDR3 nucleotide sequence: TGTGCCAGCAGCTTAGGGACAGACGATCATGGCTACACCTTC. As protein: CASSLGTDDHGYTF.

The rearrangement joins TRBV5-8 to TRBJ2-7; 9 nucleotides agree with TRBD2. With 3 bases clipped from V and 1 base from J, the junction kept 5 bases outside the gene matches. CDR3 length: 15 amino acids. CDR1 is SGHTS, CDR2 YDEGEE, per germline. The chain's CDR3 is CASSSGTSFSYEQYF. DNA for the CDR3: TGTGCCAGCAGCTCGGGGACTAGCTTTTCCTACGAGCAGTACTTC. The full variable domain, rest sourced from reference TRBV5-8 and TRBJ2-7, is EAGVTQSPTHLIKTRGQQATLRCSPISGHTSVYWYQQALGLGLQFLLWYDEGEERNRGNFPPRFSGRQFPNYSSELNVNALELEDSALYLCASSSGTSFSYEQYFGPGTRLTVT.

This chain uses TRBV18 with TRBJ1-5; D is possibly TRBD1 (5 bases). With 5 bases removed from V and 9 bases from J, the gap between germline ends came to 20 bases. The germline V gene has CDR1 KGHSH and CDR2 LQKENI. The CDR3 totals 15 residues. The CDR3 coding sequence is TGTGCCAGCTCATTAATAAGCGGCGGGGACGGGCCCCAGCATTTT. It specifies CASSLISGGDGPQHF.

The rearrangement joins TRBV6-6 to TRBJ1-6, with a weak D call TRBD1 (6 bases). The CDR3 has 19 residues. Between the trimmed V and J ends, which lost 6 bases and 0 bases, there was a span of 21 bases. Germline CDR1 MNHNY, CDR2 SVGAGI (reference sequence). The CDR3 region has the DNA TGTGCCAGCAGCCGAGGGGATGACAGGTCGAGCTCCTATAATTCACCCCTCCACTTT. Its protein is CASSRGDDRSSSYNSPLHF.